This T cell receptor beta chain was profiled in a study of blood T cell repertoires in COVID-19. Study as a whole: Spain, Italy and the United States supplied samples that represented acute and convalescent COVID-19.

The CDR3 consists of 16 residues. V lost 4 bases and J 6 bases, leaving 19 bases between the germline ends. Germline V lookup: CDR1 KGHSH, CDR2 LQKENI. The assay was immunoSEQ multiplex PCR, and TCRdb's table has in-frame clones only and misses some. Among around 100,000 clones, over 65% were seen once, and the ten largest hold 4% to 5.5%. Sequencing input: peripheral blood. The chain links TRBV18 to TRBJ2-1; D may be TRBD1 (7 bases). The sequence was obtained from a human donor in a cohort sampled during active COVID-19. This chain's CDR3 is CASSQRRAPGGNEQFF. CDR3 coding DNA: TGTGCCAGCTCACAACGGAGGGCGCCAGGGGGCAATGAGCAGTTCTTC.